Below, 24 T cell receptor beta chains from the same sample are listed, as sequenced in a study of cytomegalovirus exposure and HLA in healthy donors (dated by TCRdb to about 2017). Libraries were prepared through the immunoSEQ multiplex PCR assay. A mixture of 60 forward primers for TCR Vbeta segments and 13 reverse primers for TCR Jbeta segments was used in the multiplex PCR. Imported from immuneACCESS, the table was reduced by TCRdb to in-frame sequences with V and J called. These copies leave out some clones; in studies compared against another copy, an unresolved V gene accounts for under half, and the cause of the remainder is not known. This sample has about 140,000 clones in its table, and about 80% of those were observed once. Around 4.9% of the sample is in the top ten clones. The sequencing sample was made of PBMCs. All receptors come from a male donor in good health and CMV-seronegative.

The CDR3 sequence is CAIGKAGTAKLFF. The CDR3 DNA reads TGTGCCATCGGAAAGGCCGGGACTGCAAAACTGTTTTTT. The V gene is TRBV25-1, the J gene TRBJ1-4; D is possibly TRBD1 (5 bases). Between the trimmed V and J ends, which lost 10 bases and 10 bases, there was a span of 19 bases. This CDR3 has 13 residues. CDR1 and CDR2 (germline): MGHDK, SYGVNS.

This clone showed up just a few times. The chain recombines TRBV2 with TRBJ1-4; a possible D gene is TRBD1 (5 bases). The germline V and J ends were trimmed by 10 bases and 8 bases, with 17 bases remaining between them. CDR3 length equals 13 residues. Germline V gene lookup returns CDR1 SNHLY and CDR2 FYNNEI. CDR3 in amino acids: CATRAGQKEKLFF. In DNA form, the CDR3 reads TGTGCCACCAGGGCAGGGCAGAAAGAAAAACTGTTTTTT.

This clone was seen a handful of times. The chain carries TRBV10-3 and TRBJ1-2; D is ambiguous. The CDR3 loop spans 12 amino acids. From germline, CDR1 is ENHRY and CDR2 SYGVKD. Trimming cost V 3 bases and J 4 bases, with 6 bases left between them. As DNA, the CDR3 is TGTGCCATCAGTGACAGGCCCTATGGCTACACCTTC. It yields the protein CAISDRPYGYTF.

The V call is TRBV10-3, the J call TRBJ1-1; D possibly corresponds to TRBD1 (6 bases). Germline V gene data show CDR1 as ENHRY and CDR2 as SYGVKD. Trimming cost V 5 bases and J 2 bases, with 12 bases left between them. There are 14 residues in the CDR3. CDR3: CAISIQGLNTEAFF. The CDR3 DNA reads TGTGCCATCAGTATACAGGGATTAAACACTGAAGCTTTCTTT.

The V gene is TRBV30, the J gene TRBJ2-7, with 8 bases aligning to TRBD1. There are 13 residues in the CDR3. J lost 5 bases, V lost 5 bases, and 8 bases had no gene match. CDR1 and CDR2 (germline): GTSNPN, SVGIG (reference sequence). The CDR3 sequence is CAWQTGAENEQYF. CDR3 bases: TGTGCCTGGCAGACAGGGGCTGAAAACGAGCAGTACTTC. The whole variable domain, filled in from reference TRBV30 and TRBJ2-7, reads SQTIHQWPATLVQPVGSPLSLECTVEGTSNPNLYWYRQAAGRGLQLLFYSVGIGQISSEVPQNLSASRPQDRQFILSSKKLLLSDSGFYLCAWQTGAENEQYFGPGTRLTVT.

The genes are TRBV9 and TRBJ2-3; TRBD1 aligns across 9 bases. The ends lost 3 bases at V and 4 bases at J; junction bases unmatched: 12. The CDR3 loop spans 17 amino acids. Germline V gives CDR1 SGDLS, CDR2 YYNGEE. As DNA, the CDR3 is TGTGCCAGCAGCGCCATCGGGACAGGGATTAATTCAGATACGCAGTATTTT. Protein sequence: CASSAIGTGINSDTQYF. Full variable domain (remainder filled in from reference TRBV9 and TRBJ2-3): DSGVTQTPKHLITATGQRVTLRCSPRSGDLSVYWYQQSLDQGLQFLIQYYNGEERAKGNILERFSAQQFPDLHSELNLSSLELGDSALYFCASSAIGTGINSDTQYFGPGTRLTVL.

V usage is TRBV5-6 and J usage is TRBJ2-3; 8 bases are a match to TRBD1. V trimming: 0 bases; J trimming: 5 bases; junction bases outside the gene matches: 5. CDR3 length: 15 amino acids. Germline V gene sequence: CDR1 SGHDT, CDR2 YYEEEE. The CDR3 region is CASSLGQGIVDTQYF. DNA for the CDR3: TGTGCCAGCAGCTTGGGACAGGGGATAGTAGATACGCAGTATTTT.

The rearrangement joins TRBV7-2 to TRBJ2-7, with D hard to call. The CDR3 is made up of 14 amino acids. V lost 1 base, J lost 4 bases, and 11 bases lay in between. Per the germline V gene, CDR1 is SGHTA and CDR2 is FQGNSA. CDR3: CASSLVTSNYEQYF. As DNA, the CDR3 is TGTGCCAGCAGCTTAGTGACTTCAAATTACGAGCAGTACTTC.

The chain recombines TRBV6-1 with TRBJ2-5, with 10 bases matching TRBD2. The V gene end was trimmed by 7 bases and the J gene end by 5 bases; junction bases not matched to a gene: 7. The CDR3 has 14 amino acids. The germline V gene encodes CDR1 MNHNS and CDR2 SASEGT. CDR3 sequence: CASNGAGGRETQYF. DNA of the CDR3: TGTGCCAGCAATGGAGCGGGGGGGAGGGAGACCCAGTACTTC.

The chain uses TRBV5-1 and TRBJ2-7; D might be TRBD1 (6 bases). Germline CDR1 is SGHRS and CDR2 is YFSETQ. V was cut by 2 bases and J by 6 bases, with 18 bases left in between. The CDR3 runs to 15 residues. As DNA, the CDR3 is TGCGCCAGCAGCTTAACTTCACAGGGATCTCTCGAGCAGTACTTC. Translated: CASSLTSQGSLEQYF.

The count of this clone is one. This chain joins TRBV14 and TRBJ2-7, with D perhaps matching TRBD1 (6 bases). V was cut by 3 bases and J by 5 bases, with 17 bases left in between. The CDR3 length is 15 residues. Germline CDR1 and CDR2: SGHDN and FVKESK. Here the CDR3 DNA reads TGTGCCAGCAGCCACAAAATAACAGGGATCCACGAGCAGTACTTC. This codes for CASSHKITGIHEQYF.

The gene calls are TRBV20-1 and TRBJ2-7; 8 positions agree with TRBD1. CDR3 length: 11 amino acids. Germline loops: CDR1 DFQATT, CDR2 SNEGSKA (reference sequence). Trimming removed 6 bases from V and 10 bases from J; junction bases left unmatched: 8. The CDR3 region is CSAVQGEDQYF. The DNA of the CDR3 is TGCAGTGCGGTACAGGGGGAGGACCAGTACTTC.

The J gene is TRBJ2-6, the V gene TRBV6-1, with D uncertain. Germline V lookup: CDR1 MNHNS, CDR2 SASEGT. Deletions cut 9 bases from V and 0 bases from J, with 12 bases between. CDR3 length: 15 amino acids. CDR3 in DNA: TGTGCCAGTCGGCAGGAAACCTCTGGGGCCAACGTCCTGACTTTC. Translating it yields CASRQETSGANVLTF.

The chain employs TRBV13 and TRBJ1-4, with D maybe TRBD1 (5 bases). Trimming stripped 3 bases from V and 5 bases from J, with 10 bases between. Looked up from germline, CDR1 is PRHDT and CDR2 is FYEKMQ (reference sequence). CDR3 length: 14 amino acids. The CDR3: CASSFRQLNEKLFF. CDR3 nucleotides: TGTGCCAGCAGCTTTCGACAGCTAAATGAAAAACTGTTTTTT. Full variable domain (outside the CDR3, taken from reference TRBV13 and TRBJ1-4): AAGVIQSPRHLIKEKRETATLKCYPIPRHDTVYWYQQGPGQDPQFLISFYEKMQSDKGSIPDRFSAQQFSDYHSELNMSSLELGDSALYFCASSFRQLNEKLFFGSGTQLSVL.

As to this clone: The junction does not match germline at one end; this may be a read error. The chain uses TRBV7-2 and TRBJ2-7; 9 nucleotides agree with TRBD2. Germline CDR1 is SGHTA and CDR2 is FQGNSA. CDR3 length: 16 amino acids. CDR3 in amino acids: CASSLAGLYYVPEQYF. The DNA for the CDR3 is TGTGCCAGCAGCCTAGCGGGACTATACTACGTTCCAGAGCAGTACTTC. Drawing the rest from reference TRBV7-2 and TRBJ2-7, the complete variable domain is GAGVSQSPSNKVTEKGKDVELRCDPISGHTALYWYRQSLGQGLEFLIYFQGNSAPDKSGLPSDRFSAERTGGSVSTLTIQRTQQEDSAVYLCASSLAGLYYVPEQYFGPGTRLTVT.

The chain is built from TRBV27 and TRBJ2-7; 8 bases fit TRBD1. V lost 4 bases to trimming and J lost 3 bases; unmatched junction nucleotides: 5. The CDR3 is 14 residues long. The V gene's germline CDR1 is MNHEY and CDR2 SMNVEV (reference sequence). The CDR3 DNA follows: TGTGCCAGCAGTTCCGGACAGGGTAGCTACGAGCAGTACTTC. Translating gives CASSSGQGSYEQYF.

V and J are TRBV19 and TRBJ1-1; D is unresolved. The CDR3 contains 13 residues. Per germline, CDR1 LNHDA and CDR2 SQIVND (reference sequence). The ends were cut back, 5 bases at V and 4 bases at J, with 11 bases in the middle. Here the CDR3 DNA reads TGTGCCAGTAGTTTTCCAGGATTCACTGAAGCTTTCTTT. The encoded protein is CASSFPGFTEAFF.

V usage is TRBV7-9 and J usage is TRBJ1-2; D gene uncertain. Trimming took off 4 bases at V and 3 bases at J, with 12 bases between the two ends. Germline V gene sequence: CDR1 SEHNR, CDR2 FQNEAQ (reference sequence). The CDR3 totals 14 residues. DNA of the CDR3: TGTGCCAGCAGCTCCACCCCCGGTTACTATGGCTACACCTTC. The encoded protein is CASSSTPGYYGYTF.

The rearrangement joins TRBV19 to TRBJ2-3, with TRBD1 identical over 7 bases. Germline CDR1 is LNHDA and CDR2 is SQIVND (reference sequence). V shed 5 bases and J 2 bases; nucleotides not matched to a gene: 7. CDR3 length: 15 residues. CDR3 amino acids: CASSPGTEITDTQYF. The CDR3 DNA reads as TGTGCCAGTAGTCCCGGGACAGAAATCACAGATACGCAGTATTTT.

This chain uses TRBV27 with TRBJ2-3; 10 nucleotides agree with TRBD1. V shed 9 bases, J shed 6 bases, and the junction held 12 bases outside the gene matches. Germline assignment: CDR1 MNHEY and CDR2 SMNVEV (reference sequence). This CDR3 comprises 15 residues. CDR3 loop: CASALGQGMGDTQYF. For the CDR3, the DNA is TGTGCCAGTGCTTTGGGACAGGGGATGGGGGATACGCAGTATTTT.

The CDR3 loop is CASSPLAGLASEQYF. For the CDR3, the DNA is TGTGCCAGCAGCCCCCTAGCGGGACTAGCCTCCGAGCAGTACTTC. The V call is TRBV7-8, the J call TRBJ2-7; 9 bases match TRBD2. The germline V gene encodes CDR1 SGHVS and CDR2 FQNEAQ. J lost 6 bases, V lost 5 bases, and 11 bases had no gene match. The CDR3 loop spans 15 amino acids.

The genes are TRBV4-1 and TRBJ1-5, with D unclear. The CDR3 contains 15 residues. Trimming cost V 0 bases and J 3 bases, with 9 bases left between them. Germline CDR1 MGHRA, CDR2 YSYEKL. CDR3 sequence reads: CASSQDPTDNQPQHF. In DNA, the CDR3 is TGCGCCAGCAGCCAAGACCCTACCGACAATCAGCCCCAGCATTTT.

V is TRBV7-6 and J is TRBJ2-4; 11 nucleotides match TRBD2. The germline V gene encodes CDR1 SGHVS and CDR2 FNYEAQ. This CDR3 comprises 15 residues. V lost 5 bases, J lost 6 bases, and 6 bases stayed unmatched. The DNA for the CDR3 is TGTGCCAGCAGCCATAGCGGGGGGGCTATAAACATTCAGTACTTC. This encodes CASSHSGGAINIQYF.

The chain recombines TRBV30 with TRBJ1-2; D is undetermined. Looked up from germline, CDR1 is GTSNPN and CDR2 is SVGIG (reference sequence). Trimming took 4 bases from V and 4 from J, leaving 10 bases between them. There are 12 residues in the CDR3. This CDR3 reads CAWTRDFYGYTF. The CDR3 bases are TGTGCCTGGACGAGGGATTTCTATGGCTACACCTTC.